This is a list of T cell receptor beta chains from one sample in a study of a mutant IDH1 vaccine in newly diagnosed glioma. Generated by immunoSEQ multiplex PCR, the TCRdb table keeps only in-frame clones and is missing some. The table includes 77,000 or so clones, approximately 78% detected once. These receptors lack a known antigen. The sample was PBMCs, taken from a glioma patient whose treatment included an IDH1 peptide vaccine. The receptors come from a man in his forties with glioma. Each CDR3 is given with its conserved first and last residue. The D gene is left open where the match is weak. A row's size may be missing; if present it is once, few, many or a size class.

J gene: TRBJ1-2; V gene: TRBV5-6; D gene: TRBD1; clone size: -; CDR3 DNA: TGTGCCAGCAGCGGAGGGACAGGGGGCTCGTATGGCTACACCTTC; CDR3 protein: CASSGGTGGSYGYTF
J gene: TRBJ1-2; V gene: TRBV6-1; D gene: TRBD1; clone size: once; CDR3 DNA: TGTGCCAGCCAGGGGGTTTATGGCTACACCTTC; CDR3 protein: CASQGVYGYTF
J gene: TRBJ2-7; V gene: TRBV7-9; D gene: -; clone size: -; CDR3 DNA: TGTGCCAGCAGCTATACAGGGTCCTACGAGCAGTACTTC; CDR3 protein: CASSYTGSYEQYF
J gene: TRBJ2-1; V gene: TRBV5-1; D gene: -; clone size: -; CDR3 DNA: TGCGCCAGCAGCTCTATGGGGCATTTAATCAATGAGCAGTTCTTC; CDR3 protein: CASSSMGHLINEQFF
J gene: TRBJ2-7; V gene: TRBV7-9; D gene: TRBD2; clone size: -; CDR3 DNA: TGTGCCAGCAGCTTAGACGGACTAGCGGGAGCCGAGCAGTACTTC; CDR3 protein: CASSLDGLAGAEQYF
J gene: TRBJ2-3; V gene: TRBV4-3; D gene: TRBD2; clone size: -; CDR3 DNA: TGCGCCAGCAGCCTCGGACAAGCGGGGGGATCTAGCACAGATACGCAGTATTTT; CDR3 protein: CASSLGQAGGSSTDTQYF
J gene: TRBJ1-2; V gene: TRBV4-3; D gene: TRBD1; clone size: -; CDR3 DNA: TGCGCCAGCAGCCAAGACTCCACTCAGGACAGGGGGGGCTACACCTTC; CDR3 protein: CASSQDSTQDRGGYTF
J gene: TRBJ1-5; V gene: TRBV2; D gene: -; clone size: few; CDR3 DNA: TGTGCCAGCAGTGAGGGGGAAAACTGGAATCAGCCCCAGCATTTT; CDR3 protein: CASSEGENWNQPQHF
J gene: TRBJ1-2; V gene: TRBV28; D gene: TRBD1; clone size: -; CDR3 DNA: TGTGCCAGTTTCCCGGACAGGGGGCATGGCTACACCTTC; CDR3 protein: CASFPDRGHGYTF
J gene: TRBJ2-7; V gene: TRBV6-6; D gene: -; clone size: -; CDR3 DNA: TGTGCCAGCAGTTACTCCGGCAGTTCCTACGAGCAGTACTTC; CDR3 protein: CASSYSGSSYEQYF
J gene: TRBJ1-3; V gene: TRBV25-1; D gene: -; clone size: once; CDR3 DNA: TGTGCCACCGCAGGGGTCTCTGGAAACACCATATATTTT; CDR3 protein: CATAGVSGNTIYF
J gene: TRBJ2-2; V gene: TRBV4-3; D gene: TRBD1; clone size: -; CDR3 DNA: TGCGCCAGCAGCCAAGATTGGGGACAGGCTCCCGTTAACGGGGAGCTGTTTTTT; CDR3 protein: CASSQDWGQAPVNGELFF
J gene: TRBJ1-1; V gene: TRBV7-8; D gene: -; clone size: -; CDR3 DNA: TGTGCCAGCAGCCATGGGACGTCGGCAGACACTGAAGCTTTCTTT; CDR3 protein: CASSHGTSADTEAFF
J gene: TRBJ1-5; V gene: TRBV28; D gene: -; clone size: -; CDR3 DNA: TGTGCCAGCAGCTCCCGGGGAAGCAATCAGCCCCAGCATTTT; CDR3 protein: CASSSRGSNQPQHF
J gene: TRBJ1-3; V gene: TRBV7-6; D gene: -; clone size: -; CDR3 DNA: TGTGCCAGCAGCTTCAAAGCGGACGGCGTGCCTGGAAACACCATATATTTT; CDR3 protein: CASSFKADGVPGNTIYF
J gene: TRBJ2-7; V gene: TRBV7-8; D gene: -; clone size: -; CDR3 DNA: TGTGCCAGCAGCAGGACATCCCTTACCTACGAGCAGTACTTC; CDR3 protein: CASSRTSLTYEQYF
J gene: TRBJ2-7; V gene: TRBV19; D gene: -; clone size: -; CDR3 DNA: TGTGCCAGTAGTATCTCCTCGCAGGGAGGATACGAGCAGTACTTC; CDR3 protein: CASSISSQGGYEQYF
J gene: TRBJ1-2; V gene: TRBV19; D gene: -; clone size: -; CDR3 DNA: TGTGCCAGTACTGGTCTGGGGATCTATGGCTACACCTTC; CDR3 protein: CASTGLGIYGYTF
J gene: TRBJ2-3; V gene: TRBV9; D gene: -; clone size: -; CDR3 DNA: TGTGCCAGCAGCGCGGGCCTTTGGGATACGCAGTATTTT; CDR3 protein: CASSAGLWDTQYF
J gene: TRBJ2-1; V gene: TRBV4-3; D gene: TRBD2; clone size: -; CDR3 DNA: TGCGCCAGCAGCCTAAAAACTAGCGGAAGCTCCTACAATGAGCAGTTCTTC; CDR3 protein: CASSLKTSGSSYNEQFF
J gene: TRBJ2-7; V gene: TRBV9; D gene: TRBD1; clone size: -; CDR3 DNA: TGTGCCAGCAGCGGCGTACAGGGGGGAAACTACGAGCAGTACTTC; CDR3 protein: CASSGVQGGNYEQYF
J gene: TRBJ2-3; V gene: TRBV7-9; D gene: TRBD2; clone size: -; CDR3 DNA: TGTGCCAGCAGCTTTTCTAGCGGTTCAGATACGCAGTATTTT; CDR3 protein: CASSFSSGSDTQYF
J gene: TRBJ1-6; V gene: TRBV5-1; D gene: -; clone size: -; CDR3 DNA: TGCGCCAGCAGCTTGCACACGTTAACCCAAAATTCACCCCTCCACTTT; CDR3 protein: CASSLHTLTQNSPLHF
J gene: TRBJ1-5; V gene: TRBV7-8; D gene: -; clone size: -; CDR3 DNA: TGTGCCAGCAGCTTAAACTCAGGACAGATCAATCAGCCCCAGCATTTT; CDR3 protein: CASSLNSGQINQPQHF
J gene: TRBJ1-2; V gene: TRBV27; D gene: -; clone size: once; CDR3 DNA: TGTGCTGGTTCGGGTGGCGGCTACACCTTC; CDR3 protein: CAGSGGGYTF
J gene: TRBJ2-5; V gene: TRBV15; D gene: -; clone size: -; CDR3 DNA: TGTGCCACCAGCAGAGACCCCCGGGAGACCCAGTACTTC; CDR3 protein: CATSRDPRETQYF
J gene: TRBJ2-5; V gene: TRBV5-1; D gene: -; clone size: -; CDR3 DNA: TGCGCCAGCAGCTTCACGGACCAAGAGACCCAGTACTTC; CDR3 protein: CASSFTDQETQYF
J gene: TRBJ1-5; V gene: TRBV6-5; D gene: -; clone size: -; CDR3 DNA: TGTGCCAGCAGTCCTCAGCCGTATAGCAATCAGCCCCAGCATTTT; CDR3 protein: CASSPQPYSNQPQHF
J gene: TRBJ2-3; V gene: TRBV27; D gene: TRBD1; clone size: -; CDR3 DNA: TGTGCCAGCAGTACGGACAGGGGGCTCCCCCTTTTCGATACGCAGTATTTT; CDR3 protein: CASSTDRGLPLFDTQYF
J gene: TRBJ2-3; V gene: TRBV4-2; D gene: TRBD1; clone size: -; CDR3 DNA: TGTGCCAGCAGCCATCTATGGGAGGGGACAGGGGCCACAGATACGCAGTATTTT; CDR3 protein: CASSHLWEGTGATDTQYF
J gene: TRBJ2-1; V gene: TRBV5-1; D gene: TRBD1; clone size: -; CDR3 DNA: TGCGCCAGCAGCCCCGGGGCAGGGGGCCCCTACAATGAGCAGTTCTTC; CDR3 protein: CASSPGAGGPYNEQFF
J gene: TRBJ1-5; V gene: TRBV28; D gene: -; clone size: once; CDR3 DNA: TGTGCCAGCACCTTCCTGGGGACCTACCGGTCCCAGCATTTT; CDR3 protein: CASTFLGTYRSQHF
J gene: TRBJ2-7; V gene: TRBV7-9; D gene: -; clone size: -; CDR3 DNA: TGTGCCAGCAGCACCTACTACGAGCAGTACTTC; CDR3 protein: CASSTYYEQYF
J gene: TRBJ1-1; V gene: TRBV14; D gene: -; clone size: few; CDR3 DNA: TGTGCCAGCAGCACCACGGGGGGCACTGAAGCTTTCTTT; CDR3 protein: CASSTTGGTEAFF
J gene: TRBJ1-5; V gene: TRBV10-2; D gene: -; clone size: -; CDR3 DNA: TGCGCCAGCTTGGGACACCCGCCGGCCCTCGGACAGCCCCAGCATTTT; CDR3 protein: CASLGHPPALGQPQHF
J gene: TRBJ2-1; V gene: TRBV2; D gene: -; clone size: -; CDR3 DNA: TGTGCCACCGGCCCCAATGAGCAGTTCTTC; CDR3 protein: CATGPNEQFF
J gene: TRBJ2-1; V gene: TRBV10-3; D gene: TRBD2; clone size: -; CDR3 DNA: TGTGCCATCAATGGGGGGGAACACAATGAGCAGTTCTTC; CDR3 protein: CAINGGEHNEQFF
J gene: TRBJ1-5; V gene: TRBV2; D gene: TRBD1; clone size: few; CDR3 DNA: TGTGCCAGCAGTTCCGGGACAGGGGGCCCTATAGGGAGCAATCAGCCCCAGCATTTT; CDR3 protein: CASSSGTGGPIGSNQPQHF
J gene: TRBJ1-2; V gene: TRBV6-6; D gene: -; clone size: -; CDR3 DNA: TGTGCCAGCACCACGGCGCGTCCTAAAGGTGATGGCTACACCTTC; CDR3 protein: CASTTARPKGDGYTF